This T cell receptor (beta chain) was captured in a study of blood T cell repertoires in COVID-19. Overall study context: Samples came from the United States, Italy and Spain, spanning acute and convalescent COVID-19.

This CDR3 region has 14 residues. Trimming at V came to 5 bases and at J to 9 bases, leaving 7 bases not matched to a gene. Germline CDR1 SGHTA, CDR2 FQGNSA. Methods used by the authors: It was from reference gene primer amplification that nucleated cell counts were estimated. Method: immunoSEQ multiplex PCR; TCRdb's copy keeps in-frame clones and lacks some. V, J and clone size are taken as reported in that table, and D and trimming were inferred from the DNA itself. The table lists fewer than 150,000 clones, roughly 80% of them singletons, with roughly 15% in the top ten. The sample taken for sequencing was peripheral blood. The chain carries TRBV7-2 and TRBJ2-1, with TRBD2 identical over 10 bases. The sequence came from a woman aged 50 to 60 with acute or convalescent COVID-19. Here the CDR3 reads CASSKAGGPREQFF. The CDR3 DNA follows: TGTGCCAGCAGCAAAGCGGGGGGGCCCCGTGAGCAGTTCTTC.